This TCR beta chain originates from a study of cytomegalovirus exposure and HLA in healthy donors. The PCR had 60 Vbeta and 13 Jbeta primers. Here immunoSEQ multiplex PCR was the method, and the copy in TCRdb shows in-frame clones only, minus some. The table lists about 170,000 clones, roughly 70% of them singletons. The CDR3 runs to 14 residues. V gave up 4 bases and J gave up 6 bases; unmatched junction bases: 2. The germline gives CDR1 LNHDA, CDR2 SQIVND (reference sequence). This chain uses TRBV19 with TRBJ1-6; 8 bases align to TRBD1. The TCR sequence derives from a man in his forties or fifties in good health and CMV-seropositive. The sample comprised PBMCs. The CDR3 DNA sequence: TGTGCCAGTAGTACAGGGGGCCTTAATTCACCCCTCCACTTT. Translating it yields CASSTGGLNSPLHF.